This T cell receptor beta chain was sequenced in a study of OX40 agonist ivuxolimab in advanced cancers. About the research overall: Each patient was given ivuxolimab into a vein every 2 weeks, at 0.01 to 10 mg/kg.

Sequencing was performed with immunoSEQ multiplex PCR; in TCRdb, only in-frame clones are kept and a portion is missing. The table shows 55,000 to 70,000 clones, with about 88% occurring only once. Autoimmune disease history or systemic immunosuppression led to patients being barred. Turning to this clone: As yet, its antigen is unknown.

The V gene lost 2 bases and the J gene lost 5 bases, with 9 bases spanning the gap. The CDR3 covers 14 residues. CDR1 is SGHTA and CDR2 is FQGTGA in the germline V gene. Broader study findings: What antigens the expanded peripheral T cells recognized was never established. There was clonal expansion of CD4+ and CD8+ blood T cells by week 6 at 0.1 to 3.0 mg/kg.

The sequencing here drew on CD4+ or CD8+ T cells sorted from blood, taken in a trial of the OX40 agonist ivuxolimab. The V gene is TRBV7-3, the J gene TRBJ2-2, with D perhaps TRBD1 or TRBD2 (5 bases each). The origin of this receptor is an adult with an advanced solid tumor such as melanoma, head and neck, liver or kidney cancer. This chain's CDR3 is CASSLAGRTGELFF. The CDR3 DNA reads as TGTGCCAGCAGCTTAGCAGGGAGAACCGGGGAGCTGTTTTTT.